Shown below are 24 T cell receptor beta chains from a single sample sequenced in a study of cytotoxic CD8 clonotypes in ibrutinib-treated CLL. The method was immunoSEQ multiplex PCR; TCRdb's version includes in-frame clones alone and lacks a portion of them. The sample lists over 200,000 clones, 70% to 75% seen once, with 5.9% in the top ten. The sample in question was PBMCs, obtained after 12 months of ibrutinib treatment. Receptor source: a human donor with chronic lymphocytic leukemia.

In its sample, this clone was seen a few times. The germline gene is not matched at one end of the junction; a read error may be the cause. This chain links TRBV30 with TRBJ1-2; a possible D gene is TRBD1 (6 bases). Per the germline V gene, CDR1 is GTSNPN and CDR2 is SVGIG (reference sequence). The CDR3 spans 14 residues. CDR3 sequence (DNA): TGTGTCTGGGTTCCCCTCTGGGGGCCCTTTGGCTACACCTTC. Translating gives CVWVPLWGPFGYTF.

This sequence joins TRBV27 and TRBJ2-5; 7 nucleotides align to TRBD2. V was clipped by 6 bases and J by 4 bases; unmatched bases: 5. The CDR3 loop spans 13 amino acids. The V gene's germline CDR1 is MNHEY and CDR2 SMNVEV (reference sequence). CDR3 loop: CASRPSGGETQYF. The CDR3 coding sequence is TGTGCCAGCAGGCCCTCGGGGGGAGAGACCCAGTACTTC.

The genes are TRBV30 and TRBJ2-2; D gene ambiguous. This CDR3 is 14 amino acids long. Germline CDR1 and CDR2: GTSNPN and SVGIG (reference sequence). V was shortened by 0 bases and J by 2 bases, with 7 bases between the two germline ends. In DNA form, the CDR3 reads TGTGCCTGGAGTGTAGTCCCCAACACCGGGGAGCTGTTTTTT. It specifies CAWSVVPNTGELFF.

The chain joins TRBV7-3 to TRBJ1-2; the D is unclear. The CDR3 covers 15 residues. V was trimmed by 0 bases and J by 2 bases, leaving 10 bases between them. Germline V gene sequence: CDR1 SGHTA, CDR2 FQGTGA. This chain's CDR3 is CASSLTGPGNYGYTF. The CDR3 DNA is TGTGCCAGCAGCTTAACGGGTCCAGGCAACTATGGCTACACCTTC.

This clone is a singleton in its sample. The chain couples TRBV5-1 to TRBJ2-2; 8 nucleotides line up with TRBD2. CDR1 SGHRS and CDR2 YFSETQ come from the germline V gene. Unmatched junction bases numbered 12, after V lost 1 base and J lost 7 bases. The CDR3 has 17 residues. The CDR3: CASSLSKRGPFDGELFF. The CDR3 region has the DNA TGCGCCAGCAGCTTGAGTAAGCGGGGGCCCTTCGACGGGGAGCTGTTTTTT.

The CDR3 loop is CASSTRTSGYEQYF. The CDR3 DNA reads TGTGCCAGCAGTACCCGGACTAGCGGGTACGAGCAGTACTTC. The V call is TRBV28, the J call TRBJ2-7, with 11 bases lining up with TRBD2. The germline gives CDR1 MDHEN, CDR2 SYDVKM. This CDR3 has 14 amino acids. After removal of 5 bases from V and 4 bases from J, the junction contained 4 bases not matched to a gene.

This clone is classed as medium-sized. The chain recombines TRBV29-1 with TRBJ2-2; 7 nucleotides line up with TRBD1. Trimming at V came to 7 bases and at J to 6 bases, leaving 5 bases not matched to a gene. The CDR3 consists of 12 residues. CDR1 SQVTM and CDR2 ANQGSEA come from the germline V gene. The CDR3 spells CSGTTGAGELFF. In nucleotides, the CDR3 is TGCAGCGGAACTACAGGGGCCGGGGAGCTGTTTTTT.

The gene calls are TRBV30 and TRBJ2-5; D possibly corresponds to TRBD2 (6 bases). The CDR3 spans 14 residues. Trimming stripped 3 bases from V and 5 bases from J, with 16 bases between. Per the germline V gene, CDR1 is GTSNPN and CDR2 is SVGIG (reference sequence). The CDR3 DNA reads as TGTGCCTGGAGCCCCCATAGCGGAGGGGAGACCCAGTACTTC. Translation gives CAWSPHSGGETQYF.

The V gene is TRBV7-9, the J gene TRBJ2-3, with D tentatively TRBD1 (5 bases). CDR3 length: 17 residues. Trimming shortened V by 4 bases and J by 1 base, and 18 bases separated the two germline ends. Per the germline V gene, CDR1 is SEHNR and CDR2 is FQNEAQ (reference sequence). CDR3 DNA: TGTGCCAGCAGCTCCTCTACAACAATCAGGGGCACAGATACGCAGTATTTT. It translates to CASSSSTTIRGTDTQYF.

In DNA form, the CDR3 reads TGTGCCAGCAGCAGGGAAAGTCTAGGCGAGCAGTACTTC. This gives the protein CASSRESLGEQYF. The V and J genes are TRBV11-2 and TRBJ2-7; D remains unclear. Trimming shortened V by 5 bases and J by 6 bases, and 14 bases separated the two germline ends. Germline assignment: CDR1 SGHAT and CDR2 FQNNGV. The CDR3 runs 13 residues. Variable domain in full (rest from reference TRBV11-2 and TRBJ2-7): EAGVAQSPRYKIIEKRQSVAFWCNPISGHATLYWYQQILGQGPKLLIQFQNNGVVDDSQLPKDRFSAERLKGVDSTLKIQPAKLEDSAVYLCASSRESLGEQYFGPGTRLTVT.

This clone occurred many times. The V and J genes are TRBV18 and TRBJ2-7, with 7 bases matching TRBD2. This CDR3 comprises 15 residues. From germline, CDR1 is KGHSH and CDR2 LQKENI. V lost 1 base and J lost 2; bases outside the gene matches: 5. CDR3 loop: CASSPQAAGAYEQYF. The CDR3 coding sequence is TGTGCCAGCTCACCACAGGCTGCGGGGGCCTACGAGCAGTACTTC. The full variable domain, completed using reference TRBV18 and TRBJ2-7, is NAGVMQNPRHLVRRRGQEARLRCSPMKGHSHVYWYRQLPEEGLKFMVYLQKENIIDESGMPKERFSAEFPKEGPSILRIQQVVRGDSAAYFCASSPQAAGAYEQYFGPGTRLTVT.

This clone appeared a single time. This chain connects TRBV15 to TRBJ1-2; a weak D match, TRBD1 (6 bases). V lost 0 bases and J 6 bases, leaving 11 bases between the germline ends. From germline, CDR1 is LNHNV and CDR2 YYDKDF (reference sequence). The CDR3 contains 14 residues. The CDR3 coding sequence is TGTGCCACCAGCAGAGATCCAGGGGCCAATGGCTACACCTTC. The encoded protein is CATSRDPGANGYTF.

The chain links TRBV19 to TRBJ2-2, with 7 bases identical to TRBD1. Trimming took 3 bases from V and 1 from J; bases not matched to a gene: 5. Germline V lookup: CDR1 LNHDA, CDR2 SQIVND (reference sequence). The CDR3 covers 16 residues. The DNA for the CDR3 is TGTGCCAGTAGTATTAAGGGGGCCGGGAACACCGGGGAGCTGTTTTTT. Translated, it gives CASSIKGAGNTGELFF. The entire variable domain, with the rest obtained from reference TRBV19 and TRBJ2-2, is as follows: DGGITQSPKYLFRKEGQNVTLSCEQNLNHDAMYWYRQDPGQGLRLIYYSQIVNDFQKGDIAEGYSVSREKKESFPLTVTSAQKNPTAFYLCASSIKGAGNTGELFFGEGSRLTVL.

Details on this clone: The sample contains more than one DNA sequence encoding this CDR3. In DNA, the CDR3 is TGCAGCGTTGGCTGGACAGGCAATCAGCCCCAGCATTTT. Translating it yields CSVGWTGNQPQHF. The chain combines TRBV29-1 with TRBJ1-5, with a possible D match to TRBD1 (6 bases). Between the trimmed V and J ends, which lost 4 bases and 2 bases, there was a span of 9 bases. The CDR3 is 13 residues long. Germline CDR1 is SQVTM and CDR2 is ANQGSEA.

The chain links TRBV5-8 to TRBJ2-7, with D possibly called TRBD1 or TRBD2 (5 bases each). There are 17 residues in the CDR3. The germline CDR1 and CDR2 sequences are SGHTS and YDEGEE. Trimming left V 4 bases short and J 0 bases short, with 20 bases between. The CDR3 DNA reads as TGTGCCAGCAGCCCGAGATCTTCCTGGGGGAGCTCCTACGAGCAGTACTTC. As protein: CASSPRSSWGSSYEQYF.

The rearrangement links TRBV27 to TRBJ2-1, with 16 bases matching TRBD2. The CDR3 covers 14 residues. The germline V gene has CDR1 MNHEY and CDR2 SMNVEV (reference sequence). V lost 7 bases and J lost 10; bases outside the gene matches: 4. The CDR3 region is CASTAGLAGGEQFF. For the CDR3, the DNA is TGTGCCAGCACCGCGGGACTAGCGGGAGGGGAGCAGTTCTTC.

This chain links TRBV6-6 with TRBJ1-1; a weak D match, TRBD1 (6 bases). CDR1 is MNHNY and CDR2 is SVGAGI in the germline V gene (reference sequence). The CDR3 loop spans 13 amino acids. The germline V and J ends were trimmed by 7 bases and 8 bases, with 17 bases remaining between them. In DNA, the CDR3 is TGTGCCAGCATGCCGGGACACTTGCTGGAAGCTTTCTTT. Translating gives CASMPGHLLEAFF.

This chain connects TRBV5-1 to TRBJ1-6; 8 bases fit TRBD1. The J segment lost 8 bases and the V segment lost 1 base, leaving 5 bases of the junction unmatched. The CDR3 totals 15 residues. Germline CDR1 and CDR2: SGHRS and YFSETQ. CDR3 residues: CASSLYRGAYSPLHF. CDR3 DNA sequence: TGCGCCAGCAGCTTGTACAGGGGGGCTTATTCACCCCTCCACTTT.

The CDR3 sequence is CASSLVYGNEQFF. The CDR3 DNA is TGTGCCAGCAGCTTAGTTTACGGGAATGAGCAGTTCTTC. J is TRBJ2-1 and V is TRBV7-6; no clear D. Germline V gives CDR1 SGHVS, CDR2 FNYEAQ. V was trimmed by 1 base and J by 7 bases, leaving 8 bases between them. The CDR3 length is 13 residues.

The V call is TRBV6-1, the J call TRBJ1-1; unclear D gene. Germline CDR1 is MNHNS and CDR2 is SASEGT. V was pared by 8 bases and J by 1 base, with 5 bases between. The CDR3 totals 11 residues. The CDR3 DNA follows: TGTGCCAGCTTCAGGAACACTGAAGCTTTCTTT. Its protein product is CASFRNTEAFF.

The chain has TRBV15 and TRBJ1-1; D might be TRBD1 (5 bases). Trimming left V 2 bases short and J 1 base short, with 11 bases between. Per the germline V gene, CDR1 is LNHNV and CDR2 is YYDKDF (reference sequence). This CDR3 comprises 15 residues. As DNA, the CDR3 is TGTGCCACCAGCAGAAAGGGGCGGTCGAACACTGAAGCTTTCTTT. It translates to CATSRKGRSNTEAFF. Using reference TRBV15 and TRBJ1-1 for the parts outside the CDR3, the full variable domain is DAMVIQNPRYQVTQFGKPVTLSCSQTLNHNVMYWYQQKSSQAPKLLFHYYDKDFNNEADTPDNFQSRRPNTSFCFLDIRSPGLGDTAMYLCATSRKGRSNTEAFFGQGTRLTVV.

On this clone itself: Other DNA sequences from this sample encode an identical CDR3 as well. The rearrangement joins TRBV7-2 to TRBJ2-7; possibly TRBD1 or TRBD2 for D (6 bases each). The length of the CDR3 is 14 residues. The germline CDR1 and CDR2 sequences are SGHTA and FQGNSA. Trimming removed 4 bases at V and 3 bases at J, with 13 bases between. CDR3 sequence reads: CASSSGGGDYEQYF. CDR3 DNA sequence: TGTGCCAGCAGCTCCGGGGGCGGGGACTACGAGCAGTACTTC.

Of note for this clone: Because the CDR3 is missing its conserved closing phenylalanine or tryptophan, this is likely a read error. It is unclear where the CDR3 begins or ends on the DNA, so no DNA is shown, and the CDR3 is as TCRdb lists it. This chain uses TRBV2 with TRBJ1-1. Ends included, the CDR3 has 11 residues. Germline V CDR1 and CDR2: SNHLY, FYNNEI. CDR3 sequence: CASSDPFGGKL.

This clone was found a few times. The rearrangement joins TRBV30 to TRBJ1-2; no definite D call. Germline values: CDR1 GTSNPN, CDR2 SVGIG (reference sequence). V lost 2 bases, J lost 8 bases, and 9 bases lay in between. The CDR3 loop spans 11 amino acids. The DNA of the CDR3 is TGTGCCTGGAGTATTGGAACCGGCTACACCTTC. Translating gives CAWSIGTGYTF.